The clone carrying this TCR beta chain was observed at least ten times. Antigen unknown. This sample was taken from a study of T-cell reconstitution after alpha-beta-depleted transplantation in children. Whole-study results and caveats: One year after transplant, T-cell counts and diversity came mostly from newly produced T cells.

Germline V gives CDR1 SNHLY, CDR2 FYNNEI. This CDR3 is built from 14 residues. Trimming removed 6 bases from V and 4 bases from J; junction bases left unmatched: 5. As it was prepared, the TCRbeta library received unique molecular identifiers. TCRdb reprocessed the PCR reads via MiXCR and lists one record per CDR3 protein. The table lists 190,000 or so distinct CDR3 sequences, about 6% of them singletons, with around 4.1% in the top ten. This chain links TRBV2 with TRBJ2-7, with 11 bases aligning to TRBD2. This receptor was obtained from a girl under three years old with combined immunodeficiency, due to receive a stem cell transplant. Sequencing was performed on PBMCs, taken before TCRalphabeta/CD19-depleted stem cell transplant. The CDR3 DNA sequence: TGTGCCAGCAGAAAGACTAGCGGGGCTTACGAGCAGTACTTC. Protein: CASRKTSGAYEQYF.